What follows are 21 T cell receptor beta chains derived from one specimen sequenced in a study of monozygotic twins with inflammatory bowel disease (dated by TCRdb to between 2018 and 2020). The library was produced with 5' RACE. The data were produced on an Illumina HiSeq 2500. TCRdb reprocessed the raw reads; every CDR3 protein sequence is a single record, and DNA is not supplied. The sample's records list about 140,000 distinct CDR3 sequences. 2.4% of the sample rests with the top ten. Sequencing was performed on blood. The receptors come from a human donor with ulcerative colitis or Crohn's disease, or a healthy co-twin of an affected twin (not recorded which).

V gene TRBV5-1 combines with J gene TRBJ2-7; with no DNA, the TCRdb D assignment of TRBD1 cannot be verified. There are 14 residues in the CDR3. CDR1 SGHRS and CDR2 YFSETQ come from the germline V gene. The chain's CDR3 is CASSFLPGAYEQYF.

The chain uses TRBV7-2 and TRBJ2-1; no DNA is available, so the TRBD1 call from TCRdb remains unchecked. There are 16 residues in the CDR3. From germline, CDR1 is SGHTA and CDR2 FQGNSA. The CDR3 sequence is CASSFRQGTGYNEQFF.

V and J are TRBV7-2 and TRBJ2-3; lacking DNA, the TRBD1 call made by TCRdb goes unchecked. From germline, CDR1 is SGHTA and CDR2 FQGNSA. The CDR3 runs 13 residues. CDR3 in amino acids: CASSMGGPVWQYF.

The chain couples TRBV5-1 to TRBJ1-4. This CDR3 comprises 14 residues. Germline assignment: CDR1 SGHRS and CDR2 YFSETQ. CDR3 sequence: CASSLTPTNEKLLF.

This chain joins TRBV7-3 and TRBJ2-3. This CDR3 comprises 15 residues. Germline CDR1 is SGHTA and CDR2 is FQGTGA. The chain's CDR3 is CASSPQRTSTDTQYF. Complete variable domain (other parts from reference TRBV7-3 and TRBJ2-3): GAGVSQTPSNKVTEKGKYVELRCDPISGHTALYWYRQSLGQGPEFLIYFQGTGAADDSGLPNDRFFAVRPEGSVSTLKIQRTERGDSAVYLCASSPQRTSTDTQYFGPGTRLTVL.

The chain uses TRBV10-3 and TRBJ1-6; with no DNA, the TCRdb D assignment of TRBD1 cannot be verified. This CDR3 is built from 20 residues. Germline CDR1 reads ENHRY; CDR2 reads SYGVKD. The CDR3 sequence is CAISEPRGTANSLNNSPLHF.

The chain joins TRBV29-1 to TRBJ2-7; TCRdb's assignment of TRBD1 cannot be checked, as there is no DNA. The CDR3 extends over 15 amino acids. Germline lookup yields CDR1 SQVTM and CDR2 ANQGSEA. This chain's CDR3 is CSVRRDRRSSYEQYF.

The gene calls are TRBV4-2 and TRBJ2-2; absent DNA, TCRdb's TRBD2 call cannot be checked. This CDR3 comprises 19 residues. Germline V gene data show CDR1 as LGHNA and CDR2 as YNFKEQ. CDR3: CASSQDPPSGGARTGELFF.

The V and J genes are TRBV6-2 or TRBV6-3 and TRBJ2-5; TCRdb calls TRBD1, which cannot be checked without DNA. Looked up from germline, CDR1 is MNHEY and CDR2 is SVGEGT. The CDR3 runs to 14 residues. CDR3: CASSRVPEEETQYF.

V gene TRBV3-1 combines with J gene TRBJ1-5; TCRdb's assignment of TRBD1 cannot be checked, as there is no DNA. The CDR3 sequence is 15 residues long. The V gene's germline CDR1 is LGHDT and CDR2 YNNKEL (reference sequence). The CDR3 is CASSPTGAPGQPQHF.

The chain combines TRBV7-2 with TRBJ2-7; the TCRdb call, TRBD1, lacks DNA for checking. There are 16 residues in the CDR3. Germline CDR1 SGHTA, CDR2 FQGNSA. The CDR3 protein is CASSLATGTGAYEQYF.

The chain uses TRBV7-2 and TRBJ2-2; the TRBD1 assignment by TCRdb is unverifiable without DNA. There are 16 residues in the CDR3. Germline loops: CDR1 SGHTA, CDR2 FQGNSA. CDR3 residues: CASSPRNRGVGGELFF.

CDR3 protein: CASSGLRDRVVAREKLFF. The chain is built from TRBV11-2 and TRBJ1-4; TCRdb's assignment of TRBD1 cannot be checked, as there is no DNA. The CDR3 has 18 residues. Germline CDR1 and CDR2: SGHAT and FQNNGV.

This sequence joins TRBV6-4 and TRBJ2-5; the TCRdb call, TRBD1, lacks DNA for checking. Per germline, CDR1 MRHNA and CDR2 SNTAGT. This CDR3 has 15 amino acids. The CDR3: CASSESSGGQETQYF.

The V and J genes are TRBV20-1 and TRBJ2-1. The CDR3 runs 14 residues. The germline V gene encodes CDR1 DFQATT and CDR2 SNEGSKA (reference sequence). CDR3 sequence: CSATAGGSYNEQFF.

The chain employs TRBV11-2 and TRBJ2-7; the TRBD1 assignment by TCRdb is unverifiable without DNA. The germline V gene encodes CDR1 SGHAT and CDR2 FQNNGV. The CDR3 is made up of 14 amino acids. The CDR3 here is CASSLTGSFGEQYF.

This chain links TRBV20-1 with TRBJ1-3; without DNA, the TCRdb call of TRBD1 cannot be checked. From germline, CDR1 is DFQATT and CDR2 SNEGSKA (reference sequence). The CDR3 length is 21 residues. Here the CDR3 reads CSARDPPGQGAIRSSGNTIYF.

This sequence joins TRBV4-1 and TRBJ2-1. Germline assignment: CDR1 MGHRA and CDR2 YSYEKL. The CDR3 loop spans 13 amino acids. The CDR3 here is CDQQGVRNNEQFF.

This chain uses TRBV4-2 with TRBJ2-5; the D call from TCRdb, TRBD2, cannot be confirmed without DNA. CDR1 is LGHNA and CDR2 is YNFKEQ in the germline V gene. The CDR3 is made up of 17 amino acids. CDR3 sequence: CASSQDLAGGRKETQYF.

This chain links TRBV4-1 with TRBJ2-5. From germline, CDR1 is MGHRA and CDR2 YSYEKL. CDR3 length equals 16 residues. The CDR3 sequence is CASSQDQAAGEETQYF.

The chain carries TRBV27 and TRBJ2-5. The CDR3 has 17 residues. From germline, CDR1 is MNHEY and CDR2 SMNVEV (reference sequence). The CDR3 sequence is CASSLSRKGWGRETQYF.